A selection of T cell receptor beta chains follows, all from one sample in a study of OX40 agonist ivuxolimab in advanced cancers. Assay: immunoSEQ multiplex PCR; the TCRdb copy retains only in-frame clones and omits some. The data show about 14,000 clones, 80% seen once. Sequences were derived from CD4+ or CD8+ T cells sorted from blood, sampled in a trial of the OX40 agonist ivuxolimab. Receptors originate from an adult with an advanced solid tumor such as melanoma, head and neck, liver or kidney cancer. The CDR3 runs from the conserved cysteine through the conserved F or W. Clone size is given for some rows only: seen once, a few or many times, or a class if the clone is expanded.

clone_size,v_call,j_call,cdr3_aa
.,TRBV7-2,TRBJ1-6,CASSLGTGSSPLHF
.,TRBV13,TRBJ2-5,CASSSVQGKETQYF
.,TRBV7-9,TRBJ2-1,CASTSGRNFNEQFF
.,TRBV6-5,TRBJ1-5,CASSYGALTVQHF
.,TRBV27,TRBJ2-1,CASSSEAPLREQFF
.,TRBV28,TRBJ2-1,CASSFSRRSYNEQFF
.,TRBV4-1,TRBJ2-7,CASSHPGLSYEQYF
.,TRBV5-1,TRBJ2-2,CASSLEAGRAPTGELFF
.,TRBV5-1,TRBJ2-1,CASSWTGSDEQFF
few,TRBV7-6,TRBJ1-2,CASSLDSYGYTF
.,TRBV6-4,TRBJ1-2,CASSDTPLVGGGTYGYTF
.,TRBV7-9,TRBJ1-1,CASSKEETNTEAFF
.,TRBV13,TRBJ2-7,CASSLAPDRVYEQYF
few,TRBV7-7,TRBJ2-1,CASSLNLGRNEQFF
.,TRBV5-1,TRBJ2-7,CASSLAGMGLYEQYF
.,TRBV5-1,TRBJ1-1,CASSFGAMNTEAFF
.,TRBV5-5,TRBJ2-3,CASSLSGRTKDTQYF
once,TRBV27,TRBJ1-5,CASSSLGTGGSNQPQHF
.,TRBV5-1,TRBJ2-1,CASSPGLNEQFF
.,TRBV11-2,TRBJ2-7,CASSSGEVNEQYF
once,TRBV7-9,TRBJ2-5,CASSPPAETQYF
.,TRBV6-5,TRBJ1-1,CASSDGDTEAFF